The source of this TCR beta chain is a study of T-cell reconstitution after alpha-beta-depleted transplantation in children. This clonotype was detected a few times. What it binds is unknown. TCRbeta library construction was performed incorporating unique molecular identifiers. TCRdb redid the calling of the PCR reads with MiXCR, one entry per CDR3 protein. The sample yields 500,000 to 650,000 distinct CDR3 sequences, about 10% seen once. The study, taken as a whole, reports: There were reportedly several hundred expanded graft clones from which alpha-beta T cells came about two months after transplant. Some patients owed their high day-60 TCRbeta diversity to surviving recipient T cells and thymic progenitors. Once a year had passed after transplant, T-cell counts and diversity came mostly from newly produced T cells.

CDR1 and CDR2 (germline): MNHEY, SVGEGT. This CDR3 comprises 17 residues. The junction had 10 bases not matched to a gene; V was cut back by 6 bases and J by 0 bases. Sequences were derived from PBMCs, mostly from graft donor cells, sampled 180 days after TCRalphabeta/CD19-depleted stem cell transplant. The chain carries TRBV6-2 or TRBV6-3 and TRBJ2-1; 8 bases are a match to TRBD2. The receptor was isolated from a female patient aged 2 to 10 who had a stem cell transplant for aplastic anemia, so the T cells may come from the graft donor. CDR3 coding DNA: TGTGCCAGCAGCTACAATAGCGGGAAGAGCTCCTACAATGAGCAGTTCTTC. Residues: CASSYNSGKSSYNEQFF.